The 3 T cell receptor beta chains given below trace back to one sample, sequenced in a study of Ad26.COV2.S vaccination and SARS-CoV-2 variants. Assay: immunoSEQ multiplex PCR; the TCRdb copy retains only in-frame clones and omits some. The sample has about 400,000 clones; about 91% are singletons. The treatment here: 19 received Ad26.COV2.S at low or high dose, single or two shots; about 5 received placebo; per-sample allocation not given. Sampling was performed 63 days after the first vaccine or placebo injection. This specimen consisted of peripheral blood, obtained in a trial of Ad26.COV2.S vaccine versus placebo. Receptors originate from a person between 18 and 60 years old who received the Ad26.COV2.S COVID-19 vaccine or a placebo.

The gene calls are TRBV25-1 and TRBJ2-5, with 7 positions matching TRBD1. This CDR3 has 13 amino acids. The V gene end was trimmed by 5 bases and the J gene end by 5 bases; junction bases not matched to a gene: 5. Germline loops: CDR1 MGHDK, CDR2 SYGVNS. The CDR3 coding sequence is TGTGCCAGCAGTCCGACAGGGATGGAGACCCAGTACTTC. As protein: CASSPTGMETQYF.

The chain links TRBV28 to TRBJ2-5, with TRBD2 as a possible D gene (6 bases). This CDR3 is built from 14 residues. Germline-derived CDR1 and CDR2 are MDHEN and SYDVKM. The V end lost 7 bases, the J end lost 2 bases, and 14 bases lay between the germline ends. The CDR3 reads CASTTPGGQETQYF. In DNA, the CDR3 is TGTGCCAGCACTACTCCTGGGGGGCAAGAGACCCAGTACTTC.

V and J are TRBV6-1 and TRBJ1-2; TRBD1 might be the D (6 bases). Deletions cut 2 bases from V and 5 bases from J, with 15 bases between. The CDR3 runs to 15 residues. CDR1 and CDR2 from the germline V gene are MNHNS and SASEGT. The CDR3, as DNA: TGTGCCAGCAGTGAATTACCAGGGGCGCGGTATGGCTACACCTTC. Translation gives CASSELPGARYGYTF.